The 26 T cell receptor beta chains below all came from one sample that was sequenced in a study of radiotherapy plus CTLA-4 blockade in lung cancer. Method: immunoSEQ multiplex PCR; TCRdb's copy keeps in-frame clones and lacks some. The sample shows about 85,000 clones, around 86% of them seen only once. This material consisted of peripheral blood, taken from a patient treated with radiotherapy plus ipilimumab. The receptors shown here come from a human donor with non-small cell lung cancer who had a partial response to radiotherapy plus ipilimumab.

J is TRBJ2-1 and V is TRBV19; 7 nucleotides line up with TRBD2. V shed 1 base and J 6 bases; nucleotides not matched to a gene: 3. The CDR3 consists of 14 residues. CDR1 and CDR2 from the germline V gene are LNHDA and SQIVND (reference sequence). The CDR3 here is CASSIGGLGNEQFF. The CDR3 DNA follows: TGTGCCAGTAGTATAGGTGGACTAGGCAATGAGCAGTTCTTC.

CDR3 protein: CASSQEPSGYYNEQFF. In nucleotides, the CDR3 is TGCGCCAGCAGCCAAGAGCCTAGCGGGTACTACAATGAGCAGTTCTTC. The gene calls are TRBV4-3 and TRBJ2-1; 8 bases line up with TRBD2. The CDR3 is 16 amino acids. J was trimmed by 3 bases and V by 0 bases; bases with no gene match: 4. From germline, CDR1 is LGHNA and CDR2 YSLEER.

The chain uses TRBV6-5 and TRBJ2-7; TRBD2 matches at 7 bases. Germline V CDR1 and CDR2: MNHEY, SVGAGI. This CDR3 contains 15 residues. V dropped 2 bases and J dropped 3; count of bases not matched to a gene: 7. DNA of the CDR3: TGTGCCAGCAGTTACACGTGGGAGGGGAACTACGAGCAGTACTTC. It yields the protein CASSYTWEGNYEQYF.

The chain uses TRBV7-9 and TRBJ2-7, with no clear D. Trimming left V 1 base short and J 2 bases short, with 6 bases between. This CDR3 spans 13 amino acids. From germline, CDR1 is SEHNR and CDR2 FQNEAQ (reference sequence). CDR3 region: CASSLDAAYEQYV. The CDR3 DNA follows: TGTGCCAGCAGCTTAGACGCGGCCTACGAGCAGTACGTC.

J is TRBJ1-5 and V is TRBV18; 10 positions agree with TRBD1. V trimming: 3 bases; J trimming: 4 bases; junction bases outside the gene matches: 6. CDR1 and CDR2 (germline): KGHSH, LQKENI. The CDR3 contains 16 residues. CDR3: CASSPEGQGLNQPQHF. The CDR3 DNA reads as TGTGCCAGCTCACCTGAGGGACAGGGGCTAAATCAGCCCCAGCATTTT. Variable domain in full (rest from reference TRBV18 and TRBJ1-5): NAGVMQNPRHLVRRRGQEARLRCSPMKGHSHVYWYRQLPEEGLKFMVYLQKENIIDESGMPKERFSAEFPKEGPSILRIQQVVRGDSAAYFCASSPEGQGLNQPQHFGDGTRLSIL.

J is TRBJ2-1 and V is TRBV6-4, with 9 bases aligning to TRBD2. V shed 3 bases and J 8 bases; nucleotides not matched to a gene: 14. The CDR3 runs to 17 residues. In germline, CDR1 is MRHNA, CDR2 SNTAGT. CDR3 coding DNA: TGTGCCAGCAGTGAATCGCTGGGTAGCGGGAGCTTTTATGAGCAGTTCTTC. Protein sequence: CASSESLGSGSFYEQFF.

DNA of the CDR3: TGTGCCAGCAGCTTAGAAGCGGGCTACGAGCAGTACTTC. This translates into CASSLEAGYEQYF. The J gene is TRBJ2-7, the V gene TRBV7-2; weak D call: TRBD2 (6 bases). V was shortened by 1 base and J by 3 bases, with 7 bases between the two germline ends. Germline-derived CDR1 and CDR2 are SGHTA and FQGNSA. CDR3 length: 13 residues.

This chain joins TRBV5-1 and TRBJ1-1, with D hard to call. The CDR3 runs to 15 residues. Germline CDR1 reads SGHRS; CDR2 reads YFSETQ. V was cut by 0 bases and J by 2 bases, with 11 bases left in between. In DNA form, the CDR3 reads TGCGCCAGCAGCTTGGGGGCCACAGTAAACACTGAAGCTTTCTTT. Protein sequence: CASSLGATVNTEAFF.

The chain carries TRBV19 and TRBJ1-2, with D unclear. The CDR3 extends over 12 amino acids. V was shortened by 7 bases and J by 4 bases, with 10 bases between the two germline ends. Germline loops: CDR1 LNHDA, CDR2 SQIVND (reference sequence). CDR3 residues: CASTRGIYGYTF. In DNA, the CDR3 is TGTGCCAGTACCCGCGGAATCTATGGCTACACCTTC.

The chain combines TRBV6-1 with TRBJ1-5; D remains unclear. CDR1 is MNHNS and CDR2 is SASEGT in the germline V gene. The CDR3 loop spans 15 amino acids. V dropped 1 base and J dropped 2 bases, with 9 bases sitting between them. The CDR3 bases are TGTGCCAGCAGTGAAGGACCCGGGGGCAATCAGCCCCAGCATTTT. Protein product: CASSEGPGGNQPQHF.

The rearrangement joins TRBV19 to TRBJ2-1; D is unresolved. The germline V gene has CDR1 LNHDA and CDR2 SQIVND (reference sequence). The CDR3 contains 15 residues. The V end was cut by 4 bases, the J end by 5 bases, with 15 bases between. The CDR3 spells CASSRGRLPHNEQFF. CDR3 nucleotide sequence: TGTGCCAGTAGTAGAGGTAGATTACCTCACAATGAGCAGTTCTTC.

The rearrangement joins TRBV5-4 to TRBJ2-5; a possible D gene is TRBD2 (6 bases). The CDR3 spans 16 residues. Germline CDR1 reads SGHNT; CDR2 reads YYREEE (reference sequence). V lost 4 bases, J lost 2 bases, and 18 bases lay in between. CDR3 amino acids: CASSLGGGSGQETQYF. The CDR3 nucleotides are TGTGCCAGCAGCCTCGGAGGTGGCAGCGGGCAAGAGACCCAGTACTTC. Based on the CDR3 plus reference TRBV5-4 and TRBJ2-5, the full variable domain is ETGVTQSPTHLIKTRGQQVTLRCSSQSGHNTVSWYQQALGQGPQFIFQYYREEENGRGNFPPRFSGLQFPNYSSELNVNALELDDSALYLCASSLGGGSGQETQYFGPGTRLLVL.

This clone has just one count. This rearrangement joins TRBV7-6 to TRBJ2-1, with D maybe TRBD2 (7 bases). V was trimmed by 4 bases and J by 1 base, leaving 17 bases between them. The CDR3 has 17 residues. Germline CDR1 and CDR2: SGHVS and FNYEAQ. The CDR3 loop is CASSSKGGARSYNEQFF. The CDR3 nucleotides are TGTGCCAGCAGCTCTAAGGGGGGGGCTAGGTCCTACAATGAGCAGTTCTTC.

This chain links TRBV4-2 with TRBJ1-6; possibly TRBD1 for D (6 bases). V gave up 1 base and J gave up 8 bases, with 12 bases separating them. This CDR3 is 15 amino acids long. CDR1 LGHNA and CDR2 YNFKEQ come from the germline V gene. Here the CDR3 DNA reads TGTGCCAGCAGCCAAGGGGGGGGCGGCGATTCACCCCTCCACTTT. It specifies CASSQGGGGDSPLHF.

J is TRBJ1-3 and V is TRBV7-2, with D tentatively TRBD1 (5 bases). This CDR3 contains 15 residues. Germline V gives CDR1 SGHTA, CDR2 FQGNSA. Trimming took 4 bases from V and 0 from J, leaving 10 bases between them. The CDR3 spells CASSSTGGSGNTIYF. Written as DNA, the CDR3 is TGTGCCAGCAGCTCTACAGGCGGCTCTGGAAACACCATATATTTT.

The chain is built from TRBV19 and TRBJ2-1; 9 bases are shared with TRBD1. CDR3 length equals 16 residues. J was trimmed by 7 bases and V by 7 bases; bases with no gene match: 14. The germline gives CDR1 LNHDA, CDR2 SQIVND (reference sequence). CDR3 amino acids: CASTIAGTGLVNEQFF. The CDR3 DNA is TGTGCCAGTACCATTGCCGGGACAGGGTTGGTGAATGAGCAGTTCTTC.

The chain recombines TRBV6-5 with TRBJ1-1; TRBD1 matches 9 bases. Unmatched junction bases numbered 5, after V lost 5 bases and J lost 4 bases. The germline V gene has CDR1 MNHEY and CDR2 SVGAGI. The CDR3 has 14 amino acids. The CDR3 is CASSPQQGATEAFF. For the CDR3, the DNA is TGTGCCAGCAGTCCCCAACAGGGGGCCACTGAAGCTTTCTTT.

This chain joins TRBV7-2 and TRBJ2-2; D gene uncertain. V lost 1 base, J lost 0 bases, and 3 bases lay in between. Germline V CDR1 and CDR2: SGHTA, FQGNSA. The CDR3 sequence is 14 residues long. The CDR3 DNA follows: TGTGCCAGCAGCTTAGGTACGAACACCGGGGAGCTGTTTTTT. This translates into CASSLGTNTGELFF.

This rearrangement joins TRBV6-1 to TRBJ1-1; TRBD1 matches at 8 bases. Trimming at V came to 5 bases and at J to 1 base, leaving 6 bases not matched to a gene. There are 15 residues in the CDR3. The germline CDR1 and CDR2 sequences are MNHNS and SASEGT. This chain's CDR3 is CASSWTGRGNTEAFF. As DNA, the CDR3 is TGTGCCAGCAGTTGGACAGGGCGAGGGAACACTGAAGCTTTCTTT.

This chain joins TRBV4-1 and TRBJ2-5; the D is unclear. There are 14 residues in the CDR3. Germline CDR1 and CDR2: MGHRA and YSYEKL. The V gene lost 0 bases and the J gene lost 3 bases, with 8 bases spanning the gap. CDR3 protein: CASSQDRLEETQYF. DNA of the CDR3: TGCGCCAGCAGCCAAGATCGACTGGAAGAGACCCAGTACTTC.

This chain joins TRBV21-1 and TRBJ2-5; the table's D gene call, TRBD1, was not cross checked with the DNA. TRBJ2-7 matches the DNA end more closely, so the J call is doubtful. TRBV21-1 is a known pseudogene. The CDR3 contains 15 residues. The CDR3 DNA sequence: TGTGCCAGCAGGGTTCACAGGTGCGGCCTCGACGAGCAGTACTTC. Translating it yields CASRVHRCGLDEQYF.

The rearrangement links TRBV4-3 to TRBJ2-5; D uncertain. This CDR3 region has 13 residues. V was clipped by 0 bases and J by 7 bases, with 9 bases between them. CDR1 and CDR2 from the germline V gene are LGHNA and YSLEER. The CDR3 DNA reads TGCGCCAGCAGCCAAGATGAGGAAATGACCCAGTACTTC. This codes for CASSQDEEMTQYF.

The rearrangement uses TRBV28 and TRBJ2-2, with D maybe TRBD2 (6 bases). The CDR3 runs 16 residues. Trimming cost V 1 base and J 5 bases, with 14 bases left between them. Germline V gene sequence: CDR1 MDHEN, CDR2 SYDVKM. This chain's CDR3 is CASSLSRSRGTGELFF. The CDR3 DNA reads as TGTGCCAGCAGTTTATCCCGCAGTCGGGGGACCGGGGAGCTGTTTTTT.

The chain has TRBV2 and TRBJ2-3, with 8 bases lining up with TRBD2. Trimming removed 1 base from V and 0 bases from J; junction bases left unmatched: 3. Germline CDR1 is SNHLY and CDR2 is FYNNEI. CDR3 length: 16 residues. The CDR3, as DNA: TGTGCCAGCAGTGAAGAGGGGACTAGTAGCACAGATACGCAGTATTTT. It specifies CASSEEGTSSTDTQYF.

The chain has TRBV19 and TRBJ1-1, with D possibly being TRBD1 (5 bases). The CDR3 sequence is 16 residues long. V was trimmed by 3 bases and J by 0 bases, leaving 14 bases between them. The germline V gene encodes CDR1 LNHDA and CDR2 SQIVND (reference sequence). CDR3 loop: CASSIGRGRLNTEAFF. The CDR3 DNA is TGTGCCAGTAGTATTGGCCGGGGGAGGCTGAACACTGAAGCTTTCTTT.

The chain uses TRBV6-1 and TRBJ2-1; 7 nucleotides match TRBD1. The CDR3 extends over 14 amino acids. The V gene end was trimmed by 2 bases and the J gene end by 9 bases; junction bases not matched to a gene: 7. Germline lookup yields CDR1 MNHNS and CDR2 SASEGT. The CDR3 DNA sequence: TGTGCCAGCAGTGAAAGGGGGCGCGGAGGTGAGCAGTTCTTC. It yields the protein CASSERGRGGEQFF.